These 14 T cell receptor beta chains originate from one sample sequenced in a study of OX40 agonist ivuxolimab in advanced cancers. The assay was immunoSEQ multiplex PCR, and TCRdb's table has in-frame clones only and misses some. The sample includes roughly 50,000 clones, 85% to 90% of them seen just once. The sample in question was CD4+ or CD8+ T cells sorted from blood, obtained in a trial of the OX40 agonist ivuxolimab. The receptors shown here come from an adult with an advanced solid tumor such as melanoma, head and neck, liver or kidney cancer.

This clone was recorded once. The V call is TRBV19, the J call TRBJ2-6; 14 bases line up with TRBD2. Unmatched junction bases numbered 0, after V lost 3 bases and J lost 2 bases. The germline V gene has CDR1 LNHDA and CDR2 SQIVND (reference sequence). The CDR3 is 17 amino acids. The CDR3 sequence: CASSMTSGRAGANVLTF. CDR3 coding DNA: TGTGCCAGTAGTATGACTAGCGGGAGGGCTGGGGCCAACGTCCTGACTTTC.

The rearrangement links TRBV27 to TRBJ2-5; possible D gene TRBD2, 6 bases. The CDR3 consists of 13 residues. V dropped 5 bases and J dropped 2 bases, with 9 bases sitting between them. Germline CDR1 MNHEY, CDR2 SMNVEV (reference sequence). CDR3 residues: CASSPEGQETQYF. For the CDR3, the DNA is TGTGCCAGCAGTCCGGAGGGTCAAGAGACCCAGTACTTC.

This clone was observed a single time. The chain combines TRBV6-5 with TRBJ2-1; D ambiguous. The CDR3 length is 15 residues. Per the germline V gene, CDR1 is MNHEY and CDR2 is SVGAGI. Trimming shortened V by 7 bases and J by 0 bases, and 13 bases separated the two germline ends. The CDR3 loop is CASKEWRNSYNEQFF. As DNA, the CDR3 is TGTGCCAGCAAAGAATGGCGGAACTCCTACAATGAGCAGTTCTTC.

The rearrangement joins TRBV7-8 to TRBJ2-7; 9 bases align to TRBD1. The CDR3 sequence is 16 residues long. CDR1 SGHVS and CDR2 FQNEAQ come from the germline V gene. V lost 5 bases and J lost 2; bases outside the gene matches: 10. As DNA, the CDR3 is TGTGCCAGCAGCACCCGGGACAGGGAAACCACCTACGAGCAGTACTTC. Residues: CASSTRDRETTYEQYF.

The chain combines TRBV5-6 with TRBJ2-7; no reliable D call. The CDR3 has 14 amino acids. Germline V gene data show CDR1 as SGHDT and CDR2 as YYEEEE. The ends were cut back, 0 bases at V and 3 bases at J, with 10 bases in the middle. The CDR3 coding sequence is TGTGCCAGCAGCTTGGAAAGAGGTTTCTACGAGCAGTACTTC. Its translation: CASSLERGFYEQYF.

This sequence joins TRBV10-3 and TRBJ1-1; a possible D gene is TRBD1 (5 bases). Germline values: CDR1 ENHRY, CDR2 SYGVKD. Trimming removed 3 bases from V and 4 bases from J, with 9 bases in between. This CDR3 has 13 residues. CDR3 sequence reads: CAISESGFTEAFF. For the CDR3, the DNA is TGTGCCATCAGTGAATCAGGGTTCACTGAAGCTTTCTTT.

V usage is TRBV10-1 and J usage is TRBJ1-5; 8 bases are a match to TRBD1. V was pared by 2 bases and J by 2 bases, with 8 bases of the junction left unmatched. The CDR3 covers 17 residues. Germline V gene data show CDR1 as WNHNN and CDR2 as SYGVQD (reference sequence). CDR3 sequence (DNA): TGCGCCAGCAGTGAGACGCCCAGGGGGCGACGCAATCAGCCCCAGCATTTT. It is translated as CASSETPRGRRNQPQHF.

The CDR3 loop reads CASSLQGLAGGDTYNEQFF. As DNA, the CDR3 is TGTGCCAGCAGCCTCCAGGGACTAGCGGGAGGGGACACCTACAATGAGCAGTTCTTC. The chain has TRBV5-6 and TRBJ2-1; 16 bases agree with TRBD2. The CDR3 spans 19 residues. Germline CDR1 and CDR2: SGHDT and YYEEEE. V was pared by 4 bases and J by 2 bases, with 9 bases of the junction left unmatched.

This clone has only a few counts. The chain uses TRBV4-3 and TRBJ2-2; D call uncertain. The V gene's germline CDR1 is LGHNA and CDR2 YSLEER. This CDR3 comprises 13 residues. V lost 1 base and J lost 7, with 7 bases in between. The CDR3 loop is CASSQGSYGELFF. The CDR3 coding sequence is TGCGCCAGCAGCCAAGGGAGTTACGGGGAGCTGTTTTTT.

The chain has TRBV7-9 and TRBJ1-1, with D possibly matching TRBD1 (5 bases). CDR1 and CDR2 from the germline V gene are SEHNR and FQNEAQ (reference sequence). Deletions cut 2 bases from V and 4 bases from J, with 23 bases between. This CDR3 region has 18 residues. The CDR3 DNA is TGTGCCAGCAGCTTAATGGGGGGTGGTCACGCCGGGGTCACTGAAGCTTTCTTT. Amino acids: CASSLMGGGHAGVTEAFF.

The chain employs TRBV6-5 and TRBJ1-5; D gene uncertain. The germline V gene encodes CDR1 MNHEY and CDR2 SVGAGI. The CDR3 contains 13 residues. With 4 bases removed from V and 3 bases from J, the gap between germline ends came to 7 bases. The CDR3 coding sequence is TGTGCCAGCAGTTCAGCTTCCAATCAGCCCCAGCATTTT. This encodes CASSSASNQPQHF.

J is TRBJ2-7 and V is TRBV9, with D perhaps matching TRBD1 (6 bases). The CDR3 is 13 amino acids. Germline lookup yields CDR1 SGDLS and CDR2 YYNGEE. Trimming stripped 1 base from V and 5 bases from J, with 10 bases between. The CDR3 loop is CASSVTGFDEQYF. The CDR3 DNA is TGTGCCAGCAGCGTAACAGGGTTCGACGAGCAGTACTTC.

V gene TRBV27 combines with J gene TRBJ1-1; D not resolved. The length of the CDR3 is 15 residues. From germline, CDR1 is MNHEY and CDR2 SMNVEV (reference sequence). The V end lost 0 bases, the J end lost 0 bases, and 8 bases lay between the germline ends. The CDR3 DNA sequence: TGTGCCAGCAGTTTATCGGGCAGATTGAACACTGAAGCTTTCTTT. It yields the protein CASSLSGRLNTEAFF.

This clone turned up a few times. The chain carries TRBV4-3 and TRBJ2-3; 9 nucleotides line up with TRBD1. The CDR3 sequence is 18 residues long. V shed 3 bases, J shed 4 bases, and the junction held 14 bases outside the gene matches. Looked up from germline, CDR1 is LGHNA and CDR2 is YSLEER. Written as DNA, the CDR3 is TGCGCCAGCAGCCAGGCCTCACCGGGACAGGGCCTCGCAGATACGCAGTATTTT. It yields the protein CASSQASPGQGLADTQYF.